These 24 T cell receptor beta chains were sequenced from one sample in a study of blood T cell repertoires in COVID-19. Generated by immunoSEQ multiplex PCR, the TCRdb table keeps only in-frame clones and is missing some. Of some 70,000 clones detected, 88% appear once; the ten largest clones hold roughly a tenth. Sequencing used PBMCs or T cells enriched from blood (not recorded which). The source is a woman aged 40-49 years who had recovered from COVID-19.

The CDR3 loop reads CASRGSVDTQYF. The DNA of the CDR3 is TGTGCCAGCAGGGGTAGCGTCGATACGCAGTATTTT. The J gene is TRBJ2-3, the V gene TRBV2; perhaps TRBD2 as D (5 bases). This CDR3 contains 12 residues. V lost 6 bases, J lost 6 bases, and 10 bases lay in between. Germline V gene data show CDR1 as SNHLY and CDR2 as FYNNEI.

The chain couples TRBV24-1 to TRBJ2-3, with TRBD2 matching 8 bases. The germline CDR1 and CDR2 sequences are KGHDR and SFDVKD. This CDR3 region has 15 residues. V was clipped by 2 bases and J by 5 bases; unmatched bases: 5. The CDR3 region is CATSDSGGPGDTQYF. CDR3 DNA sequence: TGTGCCACCAGTGATTCGGGGGGGCCTGGAGATACGCAGTATTTT.

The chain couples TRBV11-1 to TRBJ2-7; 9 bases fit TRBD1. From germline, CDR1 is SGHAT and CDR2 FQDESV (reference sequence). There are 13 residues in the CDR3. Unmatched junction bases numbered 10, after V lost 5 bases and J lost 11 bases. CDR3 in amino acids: CASSLQGQGIKYF. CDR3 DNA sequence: TGTGCCAGCAGCCTCCAGGGACAGGGAATTAAGTACTTC.

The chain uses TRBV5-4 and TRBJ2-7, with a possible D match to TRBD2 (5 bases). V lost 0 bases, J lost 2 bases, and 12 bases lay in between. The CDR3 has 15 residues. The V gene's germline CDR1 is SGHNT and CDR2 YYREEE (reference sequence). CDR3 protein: CASSLDPGMAYEQYF. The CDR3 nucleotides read TGTGCCAGCAGCTTGGACCCGGGGATGGCCTACGAGCAGTACTTC.

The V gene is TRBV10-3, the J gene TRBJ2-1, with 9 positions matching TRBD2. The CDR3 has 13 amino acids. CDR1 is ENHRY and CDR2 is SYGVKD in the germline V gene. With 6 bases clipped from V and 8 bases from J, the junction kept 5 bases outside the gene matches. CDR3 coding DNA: TGTGCCATCAGCCTAGCGGGGCGGTATGAGCAGTTCTTC. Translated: CAISLAGRYEQFF.

The CDR3 sequence: CASSISAAAALNTEAFF. The CDR3 DNA reads as TGTGCCAGTAGTATTTCTGCGGCAGCAGCTCTTAACACTGAAGCTTTCTTT. V gene TRBV19 combines with J gene TRBJ1-1; D is undetermined. V was clipped by 3 bases and J by 2 bases, with 19 bases between them. This CDR3 is 17 amino acids long. Germline CDR1 and CDR2: LNHDA and SQIVND (reference sequence).

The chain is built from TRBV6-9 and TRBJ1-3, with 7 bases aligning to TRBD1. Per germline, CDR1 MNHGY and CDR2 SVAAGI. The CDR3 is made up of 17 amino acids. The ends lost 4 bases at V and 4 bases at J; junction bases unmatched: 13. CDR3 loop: CASSSGTKTGKGNTIYF. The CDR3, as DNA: TGTGCCAGCAGTTCGGGAACGAAGACAGGGAAAGGAAACACCATATATTTT.

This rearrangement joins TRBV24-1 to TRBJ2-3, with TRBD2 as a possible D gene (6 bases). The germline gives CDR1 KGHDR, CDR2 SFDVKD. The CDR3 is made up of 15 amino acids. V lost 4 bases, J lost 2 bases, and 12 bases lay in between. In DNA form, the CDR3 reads TGTGCCACCAGTGAGCTCGGGGACTCCACAGATACGCAGTATTTT. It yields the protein CATSELGDSTDTQYF.

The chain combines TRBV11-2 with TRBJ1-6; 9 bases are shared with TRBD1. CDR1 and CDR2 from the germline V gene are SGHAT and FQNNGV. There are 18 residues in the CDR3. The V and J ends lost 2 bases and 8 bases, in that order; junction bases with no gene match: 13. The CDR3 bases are TGTGCCAGCAGCTTAAGGGATAGGCCGGGACAGGGTTATTCACCCCTCCACTTT. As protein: CASSLRDRPGQGYSPLHF.

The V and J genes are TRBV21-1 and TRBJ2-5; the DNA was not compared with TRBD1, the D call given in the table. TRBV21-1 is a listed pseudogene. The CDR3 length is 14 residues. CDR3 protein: CASRIPSQKETQYF. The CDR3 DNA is TGTGCCAGCAGGATTCCCTCACAGAAAGAGACCCAGTACTTC.

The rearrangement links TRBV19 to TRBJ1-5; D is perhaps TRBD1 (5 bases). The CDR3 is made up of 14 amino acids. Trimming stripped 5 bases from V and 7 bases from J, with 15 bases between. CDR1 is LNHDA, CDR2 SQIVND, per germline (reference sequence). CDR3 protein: CASSSGQPLQPQHF. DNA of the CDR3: TGTGCCAGTAGTTCCGGACAACCCTTGCAGCCCCAGCATTTT.

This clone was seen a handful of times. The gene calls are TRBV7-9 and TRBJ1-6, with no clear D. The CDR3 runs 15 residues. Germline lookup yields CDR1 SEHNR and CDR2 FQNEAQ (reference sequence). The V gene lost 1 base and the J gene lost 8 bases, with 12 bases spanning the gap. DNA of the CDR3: TGTGCCAGCAGCTTAGGGAGGGTCGCGGATTCACCCCTCCACTTT. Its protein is CASSLGRVADSPLHF.

The DNA of the CDR3 is TGTGCCAGCTCGCCGGGCGGGACAGATAATTCACCCCTCCACTTT. Protein sequence: CASSPGGTDNSPLHF. V and J are TRBV18 and TRBJ1-6; TRBD1 matches 7 bases. V lost 6 bases and J lost 5; bases outside the gene matches: 7. CDR3 length: 15 residues. The germline CDR1 and CDR2 sequences are KGHSH and LQKENI. The variable domain in full, completed from reference TRBV18 and TRBJ1-6, reads NAGVMQNPRHLVRRRGQEARLRCSPMKGHSHVYWYRQLPEEGLKFMVYLQKENIIDESGMPKERFSAEFPKEGPSILRIQQVVRGDSAAYFCASSPGGTDNSPLHFGNGTRLTVT.

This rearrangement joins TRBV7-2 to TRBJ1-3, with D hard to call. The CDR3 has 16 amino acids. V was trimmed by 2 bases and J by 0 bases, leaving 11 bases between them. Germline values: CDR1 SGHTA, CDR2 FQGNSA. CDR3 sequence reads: CASSLKSVTSGNTIYF. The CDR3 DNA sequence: TGTGCCAGCAGCTTAAAGTCAGTTACCTCTGGAAACACCATATATTTT. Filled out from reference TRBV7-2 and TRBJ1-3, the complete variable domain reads GAGVSQSPSNKVTEKGKDVELRCDPISGHTALYWYRQSLGQGLEFLIYFQGNSAPDKSGLPSDRFSAERTGGSVSTLTIQRTQQEDSAVYLCASSLKSVTSGNTIYFGEGSWLTVV.

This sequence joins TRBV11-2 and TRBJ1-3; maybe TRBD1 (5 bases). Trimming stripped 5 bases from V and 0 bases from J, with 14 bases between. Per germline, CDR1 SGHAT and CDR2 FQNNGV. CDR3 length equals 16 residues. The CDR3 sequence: CASSPGRTSSGNTIYF. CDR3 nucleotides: TGTGCCAGCAGCCCGGGACGGACTAGCTCTGGAAACACCATATATTTT.

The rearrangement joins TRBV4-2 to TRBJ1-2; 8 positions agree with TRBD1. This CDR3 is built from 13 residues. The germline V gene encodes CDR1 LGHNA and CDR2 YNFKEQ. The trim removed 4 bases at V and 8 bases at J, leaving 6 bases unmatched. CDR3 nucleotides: TGTGCCAGCAGCCCGGACAGGGTGAACGGCTACACCTTC. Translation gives CASSPDRVNGYTF.

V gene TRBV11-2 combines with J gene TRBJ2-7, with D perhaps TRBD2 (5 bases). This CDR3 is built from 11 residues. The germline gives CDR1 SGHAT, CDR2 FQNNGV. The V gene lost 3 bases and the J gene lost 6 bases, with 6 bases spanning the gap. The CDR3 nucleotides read TGTGCCAGCAGCTTGCGGGTCGAGCAGTACTTC. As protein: CASSLRVEQYF.

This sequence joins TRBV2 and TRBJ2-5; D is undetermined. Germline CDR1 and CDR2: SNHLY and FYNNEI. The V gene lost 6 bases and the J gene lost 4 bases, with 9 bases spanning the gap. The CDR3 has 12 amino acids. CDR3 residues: CASSYLGETQYF. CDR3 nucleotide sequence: TGTGCCAGCAGCTACCTAGGAGAGACCCAGTACTTC.

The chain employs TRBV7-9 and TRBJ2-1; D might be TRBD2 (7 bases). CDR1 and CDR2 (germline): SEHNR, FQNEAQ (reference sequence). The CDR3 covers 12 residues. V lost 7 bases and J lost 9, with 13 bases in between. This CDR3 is CASNWGGFEQFF. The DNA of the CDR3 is TGTGCCAGCAACTGGGGGGGCTTTGAGCAGTTCTTC.

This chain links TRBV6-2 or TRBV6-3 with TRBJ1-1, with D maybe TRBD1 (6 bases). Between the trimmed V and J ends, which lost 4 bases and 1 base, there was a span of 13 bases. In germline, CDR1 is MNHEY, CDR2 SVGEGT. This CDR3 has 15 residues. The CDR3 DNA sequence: TGTGCCAGCAGTTTCGAAGGACAGCAGAACACTGAAGCTTTCTTT. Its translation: CASSFEGQQNTEAFF.

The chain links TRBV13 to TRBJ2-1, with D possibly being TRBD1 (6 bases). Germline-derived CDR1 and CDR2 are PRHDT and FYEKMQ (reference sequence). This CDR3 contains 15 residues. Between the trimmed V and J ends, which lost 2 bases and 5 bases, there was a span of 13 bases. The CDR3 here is CASSLQGMGNNEQFF. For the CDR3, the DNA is TGTGCCAGCAGCTTACAGGGGATGGGAAACAATGAGCAGTTCTTC. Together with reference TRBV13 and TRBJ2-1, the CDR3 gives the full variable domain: AAGVIQSPRHLIKEKRETATLKCYPIPRHDTVYWYQQGPGQDPQFLISFYEKMQSDKGSIPDRFSAQQFSDYHSELNMSSLELGDSALYFCASSLQGMGNNEQFFGPGTRLTVL.

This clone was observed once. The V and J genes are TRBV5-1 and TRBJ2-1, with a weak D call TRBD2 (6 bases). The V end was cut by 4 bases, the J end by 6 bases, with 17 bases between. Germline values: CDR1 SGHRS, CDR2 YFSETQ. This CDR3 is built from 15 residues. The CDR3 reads CASSSQSTRTNEQFF. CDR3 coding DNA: TGCGCCAGCAGCAGCCAGTCGACTAGAACCAATGAGCAGTTCTTC.

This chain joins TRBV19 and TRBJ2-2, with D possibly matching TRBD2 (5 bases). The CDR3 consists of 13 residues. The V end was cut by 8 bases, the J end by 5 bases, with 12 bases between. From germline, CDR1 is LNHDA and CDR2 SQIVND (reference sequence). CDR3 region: CASSREITGELFF. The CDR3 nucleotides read TGTGCCAGTTCCCGGGAAATAACCGGGGAGCTGTTTTTT.

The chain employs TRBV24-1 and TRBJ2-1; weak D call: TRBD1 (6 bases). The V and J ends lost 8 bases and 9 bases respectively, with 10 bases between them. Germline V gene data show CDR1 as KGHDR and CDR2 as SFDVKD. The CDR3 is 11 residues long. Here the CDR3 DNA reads TGTGCCACCAACAGGGATTCTGAGCAGTTCTTC. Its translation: CATNRDSEQFF.